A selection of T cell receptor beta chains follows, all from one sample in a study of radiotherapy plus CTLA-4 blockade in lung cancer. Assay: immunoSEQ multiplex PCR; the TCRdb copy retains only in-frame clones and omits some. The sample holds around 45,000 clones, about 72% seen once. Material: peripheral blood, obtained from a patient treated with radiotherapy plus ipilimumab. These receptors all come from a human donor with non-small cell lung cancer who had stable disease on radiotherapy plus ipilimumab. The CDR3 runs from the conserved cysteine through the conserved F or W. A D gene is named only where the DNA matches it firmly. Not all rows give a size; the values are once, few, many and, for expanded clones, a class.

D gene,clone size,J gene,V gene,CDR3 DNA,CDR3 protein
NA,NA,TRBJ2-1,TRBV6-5,TGTGCCAGCAGTTTCTCAGGGGGGGAGCAGTTCTTC,CASSFSGGEQFF
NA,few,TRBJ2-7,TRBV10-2,TGCGCCAGCAGTGAACAGGTACCCTCCTACGAGCAGTACTTC,CASSEQVPSYEQYF
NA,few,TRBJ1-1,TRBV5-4,TGTGCCAGCAGCCGCACCGGGGCAGAACCGAACACTGAAGCTTTCTTT,CASSRTGAEPNTEAFF
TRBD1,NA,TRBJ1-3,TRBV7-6,TGTGCCAGCAGCCGGCGTAGAGGGGGAGGGGACAGGAGGCCCTCTGGAAACACCATATATTTT,CASSRRRGGGDRRPSGNTIYF
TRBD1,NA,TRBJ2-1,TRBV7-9,TGTGCCAGCAGCTTAGTAGTGGACAGGGGACGGGGTGAGCAGTTCTTC,CASSLVVDRGRGEQFF
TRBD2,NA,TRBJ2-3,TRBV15,TGTGCCACCAGCAGAGATTTGGTAGCGGGGACGGCAGATACGCAGTATTTT,CATSRDLVAGTADTQYF
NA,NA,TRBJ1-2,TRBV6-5,TGTGCCAGCAGTTACGGGCAGGGGAACTATGGCTACACCTTC,CASSYGQGNYGYTF
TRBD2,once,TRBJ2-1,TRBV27,TGTGCCAGCAGTTTCATCCGGGGGGGCTCGTACAATGAGCAGTTCTTC,CASSFIRGGSYNEQFF
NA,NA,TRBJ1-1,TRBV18,TGTGCCAGCTCACCACGGACGGACACTGAAGCTTTCTTT,CASSPRTDTEAFF
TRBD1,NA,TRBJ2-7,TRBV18,TGTGCCAGCTCACCAGGTCAGGGGGCGTACGAGCAGTACTTC,CASSPGQGAYEQYF
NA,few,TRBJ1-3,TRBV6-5,TGTGCCAGCAGAAAGGGACAAGTGCACACCATATATTTT,CASRKGQVHTIYF
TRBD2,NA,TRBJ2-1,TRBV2,TGTGCCAGCAGGCGGACTAGCGGGGGGTTTGGTGAGCAGTTCTTC,CASRRTSGGFGEQFF
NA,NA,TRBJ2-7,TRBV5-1,TGCGCCAGCAGCCCCAACTCCGGGCCTTACTACGAGCAGTACTTC,CASSPNSGPYYEQYF
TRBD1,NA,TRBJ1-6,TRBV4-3,TGCGCCAGCAGCCAAGATGGGACAGGGGCCTGGTCACCCCTCCACTTT,CASSQDGTGAWSPLHF
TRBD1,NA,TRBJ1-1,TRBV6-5,TGTGCCAGCAGACAGACAGGGCCCACTGAAGCTTTCTTT,CASRQTGPTEAFF
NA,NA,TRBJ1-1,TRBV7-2,TGTGCCAGCAGCCTACCTACGGGGGCCACTGAAGCTTTCTTT,CASSLPTGATEAFF
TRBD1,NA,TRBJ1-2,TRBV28,TGTGCCAGCAGTATCGTGACAGGGGGCATTAGCTATGGCTACACCTTC,CASSIVTGGISYGYTF
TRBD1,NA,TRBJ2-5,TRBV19,TGTGCCAGTAGTATCCACAGGGGTCAAGAGACCCAGTACTTC,CASSIHRGQETQYF